This T cell receptor beta chain was found in a study of PD-L1 blockade in urothelial cancer. Study in general: Male patients with bladder-origin urothelial cancer numbered most of the 29. Blood was subjected to analysis at 3 weeks (second dose) and 6 weeks following treatment start. Blood-derived samples held a median approximately 140,000 T cells.

TCRdb keeps only in-frame clones here, not all; method: immunoSEQ multiplex PCR. Of 95,000 to 130,000 clones detected, about 89% appear once; the ten largest clones hold under 2%. The sample's time point: peripheral blood 6 weeks after treatment start. Germline V gives CDR1 SQVTM, CDR2 ANQGSEA. This CDR3 contains 14 residues. Trimming took 3 bases from V and 1 from J, leaving 12 bases between them. This receptor was identified in a man aged 55-75 years with urothelial cancer. The sample consisted of PBMCs, taken around atezolizumab (anti-PD-L1) treatment. The rearrangement uses TRBV29-1 and TRBJ2-5; weak D call: TRBD2 (6 bases). CDR3 coding DNA: TGCAGCGTTGACACAGGAGGGATCCAAGAGACCCAGTACTTC. This translates into CSVDTGGIQETQYF.